This T cell receptor beta chain originates from a study of T cells after yellow fever vaccination. Overall study results and limits: Subsequent booster samples again held most clones from primary vaccination (96% CD4, about 86% CD8).

MiXCR, applied by TCRdb to the 5' RACE reads, yields one record per CDR3 protein. The table records 310,000 or so distinct CDR3 sequences, about 3.5% of them present only once. To note about this clonotype: Its matching antigen is unknown.

Germline V gene lookup returns CDR1 SGHTA and CDR2 FQGNSA. The CDR3 has 16 amino acids. V was trimmed by 1 base and J by 3 bases, leaving 12 bases between them. Here the sequenced sample was PBMCs, taken on the day of the yellow fever booster vaccination. This chain links TRBV7-2 with TRBJ2-2, with D hard to call. This receptor was obtained from a young man who received the YFV17D yellow fever vaccine. The CDR3 spells CASSLVGRPHTGELFF. The CDR3 region has the DNA TGTGCCAGCAGCTTAGTCGGGCGACCTCACACCGGGGAGCTGTTTTTT.